Shown below are 10 T cell receptor beta chains from a single sample sequenced in a study of T-cell reconstitution after alpha-beta-depleted transplantation in children. TCRbeta library construction was performed incorporating unique molecular identifiers. TCRdb re-analysed the PCR reads in MiXCR, keeping a single row per CDR3 protein. The sample has about 110,000 distinct CDR3 sequences, almost 6.5% seen once. The specimen was PBMCs, mostly from graft donor cells, collected 360 days after TCRalphabeta/CD19-depleted stem cell transplant. The receptors here all came from a male patient aged 2-15 years who had a stem cell transplant for acute lymphoblastic leukemia, so the T cells may come from the graft donor.

This clonotype was recorded at least ten times. V gene TRBV7-9 combines with J gene TRBJ1-4, with TRBD1 matching 7 bases. The germline V gene has CDR1 SEHNR and CDR2 FQNEAQ (reference sequence). J was trimmed by 5 bases and V by 3 bases; bases with no gene match: 9. The CDR3 runs 16 residues. CDR3 amino acids: CASSLAPTGTNEKLFF. The CDR3 DNA follows: TGTGCCAGCAGCTTGGCCCCGACAGGGACGAATGAAAAACTGTTTTTT.

This clonotype occurred many times. The chain joins TRBV6-1 to TRBJ2-1; 7 bases match TRBD2. The germline gives CDR1 MNHNS, CDR2 SASEGT. The V and J ends lost 8 bases and 0 bases, in that order; junction bases with no gene match: 7. This CDR3 is built from 15 residues. CDR3 residues: CASVGRESSYNEQFF. In DNA, the CDR3 is TGTGCCAGCGTCGGGCGGGAGAGCTCCTACAATGAGCAGTTCTTC.

This clonotype was recorded a few times. The CDR3 region has the DNA TGCGCCAGCAGCCAAATACAGGGGCTCGCAGAGACCCAGTACTTC. This codes for CASSQIQGLAETQYF. The chain combines TRBV4-3 with TRBJ2-5; 7 nucleotides agree with TRBD1. The CDR3 contains 15 residues. Germline V gene data show CDR1 as LGHNA and CDR2 as YSLEER. V lost 2 bases, J lost 4 bases, and 7 bases stayed unmatched.

This clonotype was counted many times. The chain recombines TRBV18 with TRBJ1-4; D gene ambiguous. This CDR3 is built from 15 residues. Trimming took 0 bases from V and 7 from J, leaving 12 bases between them. Germline V gene lookup returns CDR1 KGHSH and CDR2 LQKENI. CDR3 in amino acids: CASSPPVGPGEKLFF. CDR3 nucleotide sequence: TGTGCCAGCTCACCACCGGTAGGGCCGGGTGAAAAACTGTTTTTT.

This clonotype was counted many times. This chain uses TRBV6-5 with TRBJ2-7, with D hard to call. V shed 4 bases and J shed 7 bases, with 14 bases lying between them. This CDR3 is 13 amino acids long. The germline V gene has CDR1 MNHEY and CDR2 SVGAGI. In nucleotides, the CDR3 is TGTGCCAGCAGTTTAGGCAGTCCTTCGGAGCAGTACTTC. Its protein product is CASSLGSPSEQYF.

V usage is TRBV5-6 and J usage is TRBJ2-7; D possibly uses TRBD1 or TRBD2 (5 bases each). The CDR3 loop spans 15 amino acids. V lost 0 bases, J lost 1 base, and 11 bases lay in between. Germline V gives CDR1 SGHDT, CDR2 YYEEEE. The CDR3 nucleotides are TGTGCCAGCAGCTTGGGGGACGGGGTTTCCTACGAGCAGTACTTC. Protein: CASSLGDGVSYEQYF.

This chain connects TRBV7-9 to TRBJ2-7; possible D gene TRBD2, 5 bases. V lost 5 bases and J 0 bases, leaving 17 bases between the germline ends. The CDR3 totals 16 residues. Germline lookup yields CDR1 SEHNR and CDR2 FQNEAQ (reference sequence). This CDR3 reads CASSPPEGLSSYEQYF. As DNA, the CDR3 is TGTGCCAGCAGCCCCCCCGAGGGTCTTAGCTCCTACGAGCAGTACTTC.

This clonotype was counted between two and nine times. The CDR3 sequence: CASSETGGTYEQYF. CDR3 DNA sequence: TGTGCCAGCAGTGAGACAGGGGGGACCTACGAGCAGTACTTC. This chain connects TRBV4-2 to TRBJ2-7; 9 nucleotides agree with TRBD1. Per the germline V gene, CDR1 is LGHNA and CDR2 is YNFKEQ. The CDR3 has 14 residues. Trimming cost V 6 bases and J 2 bases; bases outside gene matches: 5.

In its sample, this clonotype was seen a few times. V gene TRBV5-1 combines with J gene TRBJ2-7; possibly TRBD2 for D (7 bases). Germline CDR1 is SGHRS and CDR2 is YFSETQ. Trimming took off 5 bases at V and 0 bases at J, with 9 bases between the two ends. This CDR3 spans 13 amino acids. As DNA, the CDR3 is TGCGCCAGCAGGGGGGGGCTCTCCTACGAGCAGTACTTC. This encodes CASRGGLSYEQYF.

The table lists this clonotype with a few counts. The chain employs TRBV7-9 and TRBJ1-1; TRBD1 is a possible D gene (5 bases). The germline CDR1 and CDR2 sequences are SEHNR and FQNEAQ (reference sequence). This CDR3 region has 13 residues. V gave up 3 bases and J gave up 5 bases, with 10 bases separating them. Here the CDR3 reads CASSLRGGTEAFF. For the CDR3, the DNA is TGTGCCAGCAGCTTGCGGGGGGGGACTGAAGCTTTCTTT.